The clone carrying this T cell receptor (beta chain) was recorded a few times. This sample stems from a study of T cell changes during pregnancy in multiple sclerosis. TCRdb's copy holds only in-frame clones and misses some; the assay was immunoSEQ multiplex PCR. The sample includes 85,000 to 130,000 clones, 85% to 95% of them seen just once. The ends lost 4 bases at V and 7 bases at J; junction bases unmatched: 13. The CDR3 length is 14 residues. CDR1 and CDR2 (germline): GTSNPN, SVGIG (reference sequence). The sequence came from a female donor with multiple sclerosis, enrolled in a pregnancy study. Sequences were derived from peripheral blood, sampled in the second trimester of pregnancy. The chain carries TRBV30 and TRBJ2-7; 7 nucleotides agree with TRBD1. The CDR3 bases are TGTGCCTGGACCCTGACTAATCCAGGGGGAGAGCAGTACTTC. Amino acids: CAWTLTNPGGEQYF. The complete variable domain, with remaining parts taken from reference TRBV30 and TRBJ2-7, reads SQTIHQWPATLVQPVGSPLSLECTVEGTSNPNLYWYRQAAGRGLQLLFYSVGIGQISSEVPQNLSASRPQDRQFILSSKKLLLSDSGFYLCAWTLTNPGGEQYFGPGTRLTVT.